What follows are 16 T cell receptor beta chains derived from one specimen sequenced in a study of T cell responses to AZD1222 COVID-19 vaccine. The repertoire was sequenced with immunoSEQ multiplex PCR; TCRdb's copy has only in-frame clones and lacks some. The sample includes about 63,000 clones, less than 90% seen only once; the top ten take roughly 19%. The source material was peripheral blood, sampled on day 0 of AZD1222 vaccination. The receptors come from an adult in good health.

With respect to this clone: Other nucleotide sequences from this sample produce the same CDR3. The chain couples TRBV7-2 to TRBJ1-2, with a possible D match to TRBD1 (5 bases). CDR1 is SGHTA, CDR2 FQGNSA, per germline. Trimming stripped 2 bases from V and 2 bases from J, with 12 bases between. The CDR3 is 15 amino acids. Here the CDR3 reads CASSLPGGINYGYTF. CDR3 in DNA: TGTGCCAGCAGCTTACCGGGGGGGATAAACTATGGCTACACCTTC.

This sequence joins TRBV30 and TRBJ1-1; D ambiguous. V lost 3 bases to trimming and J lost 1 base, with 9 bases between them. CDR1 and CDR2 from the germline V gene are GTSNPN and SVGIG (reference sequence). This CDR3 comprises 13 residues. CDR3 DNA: TGTGCCTGGAGAGGTCCCGCGAACACTGAAGCTTTCTTT. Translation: CAWRGPANTEAFF.

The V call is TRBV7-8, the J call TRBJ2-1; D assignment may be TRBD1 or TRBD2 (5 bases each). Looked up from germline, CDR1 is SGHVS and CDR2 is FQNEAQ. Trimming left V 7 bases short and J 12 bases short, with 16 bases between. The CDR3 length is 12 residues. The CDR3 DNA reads TGTGCCAGCAATCGGGACGATCGGGTGCAGTTCTTC. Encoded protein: CASNRDDRVQFF. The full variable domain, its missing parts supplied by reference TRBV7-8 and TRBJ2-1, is GAGVSQSPRYKVAKRGQDVALRCDPISGHVSLFWYQQALGQGPEFLTYFQNEAQLDKSGLPSDRFFAERPEGSVSTLKIQRTQQEDSAVYLCASNRDDRVQFFGPGTRLTVL.

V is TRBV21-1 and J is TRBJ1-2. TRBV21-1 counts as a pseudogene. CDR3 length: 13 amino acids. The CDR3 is CARRGRGWGGYTF. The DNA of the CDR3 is TGTGCCAGGCGGGGCAGGGGATGGGGCGGCTACACCTTC.

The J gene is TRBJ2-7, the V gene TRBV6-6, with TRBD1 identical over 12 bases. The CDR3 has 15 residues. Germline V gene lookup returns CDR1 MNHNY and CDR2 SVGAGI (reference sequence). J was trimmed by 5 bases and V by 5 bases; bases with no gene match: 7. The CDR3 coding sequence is TGTGCCAGCAGTCTGACCGGGACAGGGGGCGACGAGCAGTACTTC. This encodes CASSLTGTGGDEQYF.

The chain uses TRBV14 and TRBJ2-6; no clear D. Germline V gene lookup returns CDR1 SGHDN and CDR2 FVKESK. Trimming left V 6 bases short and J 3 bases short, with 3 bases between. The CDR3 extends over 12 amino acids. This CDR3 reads CASSRGANVLTF. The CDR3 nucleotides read TGTGCCAGCAGTCGTGGGGCCAACGTCCTGACTTTC.

The CDR3 region is CASSEGQTKNQPQHF. Written as DNA, the CDR3 is TGTGCCAGCAGTGAAGGACAGACAAAAAATCAGCCCCAGCATTTT. The chain employs TRBV2 and TRBJ1-5; weak D call: TRBD1 (5 bases). This CDR3 region has 15 residues. The germline V gene encodes CDR1 SNHLY and CDR2 FYNNEI. V was pared by 1 base and J by 4 bases, with 11 bases between.

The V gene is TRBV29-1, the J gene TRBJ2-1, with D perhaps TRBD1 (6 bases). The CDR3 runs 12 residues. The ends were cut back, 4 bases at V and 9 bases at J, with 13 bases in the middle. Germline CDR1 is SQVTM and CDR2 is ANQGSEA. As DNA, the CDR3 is TGCAGCGTTGGGCGTCTAGGGGGTGAGCAGTTCTTC. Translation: CSVGRLGGEQFF.

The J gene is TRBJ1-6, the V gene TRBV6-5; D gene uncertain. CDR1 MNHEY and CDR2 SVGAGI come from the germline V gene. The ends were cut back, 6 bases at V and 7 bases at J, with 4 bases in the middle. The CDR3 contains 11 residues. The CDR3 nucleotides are TGTGCCAGCAGCCACAATTCACCCCTCCACTTT. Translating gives CASSHNSPLHF.

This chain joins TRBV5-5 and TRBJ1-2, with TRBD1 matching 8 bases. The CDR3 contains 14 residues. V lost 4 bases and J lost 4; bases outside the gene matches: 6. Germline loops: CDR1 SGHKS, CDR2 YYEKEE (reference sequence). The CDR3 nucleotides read TGTGCCAGCAGCCGCGGGCAGGGGGCCTATGGCTACACCTTC. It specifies CASSRGQGAYGYTF.

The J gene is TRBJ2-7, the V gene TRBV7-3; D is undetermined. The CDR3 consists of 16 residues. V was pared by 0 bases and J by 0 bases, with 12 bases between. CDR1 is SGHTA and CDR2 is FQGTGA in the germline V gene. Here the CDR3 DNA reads TGTGCCAGCAGCTTAACTGTGACACCGAGCTCCTACGAGCAGTACTTC. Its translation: CASSLTVTPSSYEQYF.

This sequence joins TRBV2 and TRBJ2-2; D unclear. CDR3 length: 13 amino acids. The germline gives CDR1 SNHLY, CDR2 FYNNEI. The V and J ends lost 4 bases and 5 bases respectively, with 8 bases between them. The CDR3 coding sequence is TGTGCCAGCAGTGTTTTGCTAACCGGGGAGCTGTTTTTT. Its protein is CASSVLLTGELFF.

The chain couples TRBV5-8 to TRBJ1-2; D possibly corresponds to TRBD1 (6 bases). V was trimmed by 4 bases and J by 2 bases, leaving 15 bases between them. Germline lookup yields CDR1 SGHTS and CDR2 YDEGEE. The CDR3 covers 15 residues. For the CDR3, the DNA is TGTGCCAGCAGCCCCCCGGGGGGCAGCAACTATGGCTACACCTTC. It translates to CASSPPGGSNYGYTF.

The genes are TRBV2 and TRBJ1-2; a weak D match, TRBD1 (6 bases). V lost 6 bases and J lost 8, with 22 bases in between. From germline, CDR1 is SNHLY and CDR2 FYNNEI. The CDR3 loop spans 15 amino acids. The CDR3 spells CASRQLGAPHGGYTF. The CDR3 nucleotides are TGTGCCAGCAGGCAACTGGGGGCCCCCCACGGGGGCTACACCTTC.

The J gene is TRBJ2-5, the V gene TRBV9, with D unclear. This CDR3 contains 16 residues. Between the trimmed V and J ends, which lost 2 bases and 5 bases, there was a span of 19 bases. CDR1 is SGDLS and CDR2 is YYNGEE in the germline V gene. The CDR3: CASSVDPGRVGETQYF. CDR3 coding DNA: TGTGCCAGCAGCGTCGACCCCGGAAGGGTTGGCGAGACCCAGTACTTC.

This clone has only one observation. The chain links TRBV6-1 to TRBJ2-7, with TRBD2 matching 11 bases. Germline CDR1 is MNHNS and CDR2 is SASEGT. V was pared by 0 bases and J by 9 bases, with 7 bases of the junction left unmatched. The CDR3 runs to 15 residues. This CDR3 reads CASSEAGLAAGGQYF. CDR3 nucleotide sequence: TGTGCCAGCAGTGAAGCGGGACTAGCGGCCGGCGGGCAGTACTTC.